In its sample, the clone carrying this TCR beta chain was seen a few times. The record originates from a study of blood T cell repertoires in COVID-19. About the study: PBMCs, B-cell-depleted T cells, or T cells were the source of the cDNA or gDNA that made up the material.

Trimming stripped 5 bases from V and 2 bases from J, with 16 bases between. CDR3 length: 16 residues. Germline CDR1 and CDR2: SGHTA and FQGNSA. Per the study methods: Nucleated cell counts were estimated from reference gene primer amplification. Measured with immunoSEQ multiplex PCR; TCRdb has only the in-frame clones, and not every one. V and J calls and clone size are those listed in that table; D and trimming were worked out from the DNA. Counted here are just under 350,000 clones, more than 75% occurring once; the ten biggest clones make up around 3.5%. The sequence was collected from a woman aged 18-35 years who had recovered from COVID-19. The material sequenced was peripheral blood. This chain joins TRBV7-2 and TRBJ1-3, with D possibly TRBD1 on 6 matching bases. The CDR3 sequence is CASSPRIGGTGNTIYF. The CDR3 DNA reads TGTGCCAGCAGCCCAAGGATAGGGGGAACTGGAAACACCATATATTTT.